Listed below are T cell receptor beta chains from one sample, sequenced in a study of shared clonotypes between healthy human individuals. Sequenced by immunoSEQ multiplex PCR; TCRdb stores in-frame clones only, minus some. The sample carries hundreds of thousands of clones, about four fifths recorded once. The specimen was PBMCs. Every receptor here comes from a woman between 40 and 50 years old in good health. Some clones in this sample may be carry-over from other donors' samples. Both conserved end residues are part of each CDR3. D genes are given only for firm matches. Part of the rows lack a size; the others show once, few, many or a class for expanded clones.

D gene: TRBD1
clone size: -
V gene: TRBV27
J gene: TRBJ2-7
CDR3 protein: CASSITGEALYEQYF
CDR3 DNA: TGTGCCAGCAGTATAACAGGGGAAGCCCTCTACGAGCAGTACTTC

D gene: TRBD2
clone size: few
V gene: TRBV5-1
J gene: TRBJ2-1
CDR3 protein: CASSLEPGTSNSEQFF
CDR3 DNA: TGCGCCAGCAGCTTGGAGCCCGGGACTAGCAATTCTGAGCAGTTCTTC

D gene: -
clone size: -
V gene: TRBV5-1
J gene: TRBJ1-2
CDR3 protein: CASSLQGYYGYTF
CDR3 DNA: TGCGCCAGCAGCTTGCAGGGTTACTATGGCTACACCTTC

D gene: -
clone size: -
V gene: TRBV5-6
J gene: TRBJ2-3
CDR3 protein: CASSPRDISDTQYF
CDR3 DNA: TGTGCCAGCAGCCCAAGGGACATTTCCGATACGCAGTATTTT

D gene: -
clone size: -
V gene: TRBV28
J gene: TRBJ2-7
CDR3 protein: CASSLGLGTKYYEQYF
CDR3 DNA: TGTGCCAGCAGTTTAGGGTTGGGAACTAAATACTACGAGCAGTACTTC

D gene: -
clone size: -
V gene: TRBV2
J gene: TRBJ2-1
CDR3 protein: CASSVTFDNEQFF
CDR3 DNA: TGTGCCAGCTCGGTCACCTTCGACAATGAGCAGTTCTTC

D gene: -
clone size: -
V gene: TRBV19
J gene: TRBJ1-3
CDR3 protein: CASSTGFGNTIYF
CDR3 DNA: TGTGCCAGTAGTACAGGGTTTGGAAACACCATATATTTT

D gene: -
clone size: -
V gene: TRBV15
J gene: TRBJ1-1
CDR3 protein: CATSRSLGAGPTEAFF
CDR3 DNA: TGTGCCACCAGCAGATCCCTAGGGGCAGGGCCCACTGAAGCTTTCTTT

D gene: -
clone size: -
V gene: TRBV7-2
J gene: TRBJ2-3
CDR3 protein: CASSSSMTGTDTQYF
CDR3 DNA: TGTGCCAGCAGCTCTTCGATGACAGGCACAGATACGCAGTATTTT

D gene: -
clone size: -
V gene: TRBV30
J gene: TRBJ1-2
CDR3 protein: CAWSVSGAGYTF
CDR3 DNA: TGTGCCTGGAGTGTATCCGGGGCTGGCTACACCTTC

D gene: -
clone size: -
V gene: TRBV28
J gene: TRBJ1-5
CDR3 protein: CASNLQQYQPQHF
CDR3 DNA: TGTGCCAGCAATTTACAGCAATATCAGCCCCAGCATTTT

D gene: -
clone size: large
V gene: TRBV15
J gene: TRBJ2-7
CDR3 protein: CATSRDEDEQYF
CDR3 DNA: TGTGCCACCAGCAGAGATGAGGACGAGCAGTACTTC

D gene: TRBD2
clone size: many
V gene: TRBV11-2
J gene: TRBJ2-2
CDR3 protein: CASSLRTERGTGELFF
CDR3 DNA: TGTGCCAGCAGCTTACGCACTGAGCGGGGCACCGGGGAGCTGTTTTTT

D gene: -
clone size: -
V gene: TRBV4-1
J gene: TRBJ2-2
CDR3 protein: CASSQALVGMNTGELFF
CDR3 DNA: TGCGCCAGCAGCCAAGCCCTCGTGGGGATGAACACCGGGGAGCTGTTTTTT

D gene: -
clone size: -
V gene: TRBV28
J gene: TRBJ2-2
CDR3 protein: CAPVWVRLDGTGELFF
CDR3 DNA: TGTGCCCCTGTTTGGGTCCGACTAGACGGCACCGGGGAGCTGTTTTTT

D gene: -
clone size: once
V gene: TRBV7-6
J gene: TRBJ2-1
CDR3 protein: CASSLRVGEQFF
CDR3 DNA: TGTGCCAGCAGCCTCAGGGTTGGTGAGCAGTTCTTC

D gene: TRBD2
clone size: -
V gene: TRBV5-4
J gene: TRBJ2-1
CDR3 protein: CASSLSSGRASNEQFF
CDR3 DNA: TGTGCCAGCAGCTTGAGTAGCGGGAGGGCCAGCAATGAGCAGTTCTTC

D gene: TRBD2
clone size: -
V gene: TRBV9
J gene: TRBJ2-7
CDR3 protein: CASSALAGVAYEQYF
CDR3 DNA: TGTGCCAGCAGCGCACTAGCGGGAGTAGCCTACGAGCAGTACTTC

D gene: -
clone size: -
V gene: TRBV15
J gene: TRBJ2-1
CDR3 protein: CATSRDLYDEQFF
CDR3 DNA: TGTGCCACCAGCAGAGACCTCTACGATGAGCAGTTCTTC

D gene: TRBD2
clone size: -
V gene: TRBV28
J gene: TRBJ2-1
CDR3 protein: CASSSPRTSGTYNEQFF
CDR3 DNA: TGTGCCAGCAGTTCCCCGCGGACTAGCGGGACGTACAATGAGCAGTTCTTC

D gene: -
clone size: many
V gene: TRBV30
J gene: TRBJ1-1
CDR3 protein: CAWSLDILDAFF
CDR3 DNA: TGTGCCTGGAGTTTGGACATCCTTGATGCTTTCTTT

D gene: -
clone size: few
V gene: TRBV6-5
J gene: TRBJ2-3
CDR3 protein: CASSYGQMQYF
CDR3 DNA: TGTGCCAGCAGTTACGGGCAGATGCAGTATTTT

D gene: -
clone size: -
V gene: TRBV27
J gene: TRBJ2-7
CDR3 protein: CASSPMDRFLYEQYF
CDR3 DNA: TGTGCCAGCAGTCCAATGGACAGATTCCTGTACGAGCAGTACTTC

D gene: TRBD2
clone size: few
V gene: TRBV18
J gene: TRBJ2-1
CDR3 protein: CASSPAGAWDNEQFF
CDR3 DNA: TGTGCCAGCTCACCTGCGGGAGCGTGGGACAATGAGCAGTTCTTC

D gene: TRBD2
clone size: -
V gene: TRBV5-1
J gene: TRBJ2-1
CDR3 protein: CASSSNGLAETRGNEQFF
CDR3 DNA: TGCGCCAGCAGCTCCAATGGACTAGCGGAAACTAGGGGGAATGAGCAGTTCTTC

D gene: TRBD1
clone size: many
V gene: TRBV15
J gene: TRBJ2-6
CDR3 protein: CATSDRAISGANVLTF
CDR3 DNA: TGTGCCACAAGCGACAGGGCGATCTCTGGGGCCAACGTCCTGACTTTC

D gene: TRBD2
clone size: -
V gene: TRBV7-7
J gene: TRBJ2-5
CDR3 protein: CASSSQNSGLVLRGTQYF
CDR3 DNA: TGTGCTAGCAGCTCACAAAATTCGGGACTAGTCCTTCGCGGGACCCAGTACTTC

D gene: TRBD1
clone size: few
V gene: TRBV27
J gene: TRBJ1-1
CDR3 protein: CASRTGGTEAFF
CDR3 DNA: TGTGCCAGCAGGACAGGGGGCACTGAAGCTTTCTTT

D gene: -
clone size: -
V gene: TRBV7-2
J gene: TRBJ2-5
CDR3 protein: CASSLAMGETQYF
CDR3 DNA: TGTGCCAGCAGCTTAGCGATGGGAGAGACCCAGTACTTC

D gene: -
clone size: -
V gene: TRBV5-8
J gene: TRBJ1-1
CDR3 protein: CASSSDSSNTEAFF
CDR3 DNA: TGTGCCAGCAGCTCGGACAGTTCGAACACTGAAGCTTTCTTT

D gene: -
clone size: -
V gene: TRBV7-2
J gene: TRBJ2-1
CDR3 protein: CASSLAGQGPYNEQFF
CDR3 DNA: TGTGCCAGCAGCTTAGCGGGTCAGGGCCCCTACAATGAGCAGTTCTTC

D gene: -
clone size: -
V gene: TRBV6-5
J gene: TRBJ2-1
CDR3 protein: CASRAAGGNNEQFF
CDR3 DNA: TGTGCCAGCAGGGCCGCCGGAGGGAACAATGAGCAGTTCTTC

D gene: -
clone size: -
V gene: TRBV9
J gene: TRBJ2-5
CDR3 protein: CASSVGKEETQYF
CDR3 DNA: TGTGCCAGCAGCGTAGGGAAGGAAGAGACCCAGTACTTC

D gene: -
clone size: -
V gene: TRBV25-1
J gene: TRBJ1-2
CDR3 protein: CASTPGLAYGYTF
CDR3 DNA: TGTGCCAGCACCCCGGGACTTGCCTATGGCTACACCTTC

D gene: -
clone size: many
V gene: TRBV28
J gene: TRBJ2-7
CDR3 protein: CASSLMKFYSEQYF
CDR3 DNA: TGTGCCAGCAGTTTAATGAAGTTTTACAGCGAGCAGTACTTC

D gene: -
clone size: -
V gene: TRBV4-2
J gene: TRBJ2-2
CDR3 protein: CASSQESWVSRTGELFF
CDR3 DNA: TGTGCCAGCAGCCAAGAGTCCTGGGTTTCGCGCACCGGGGAGCTGTTTTTT

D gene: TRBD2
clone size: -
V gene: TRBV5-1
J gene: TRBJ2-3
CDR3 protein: CASSFASGRTDTQYF
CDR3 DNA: TGCGCCAGCAGCTTCGCCAGCGGGAGAACAGATACGCAGTATTTT

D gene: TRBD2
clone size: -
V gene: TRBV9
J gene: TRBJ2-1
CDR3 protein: CASQTSGNYNEQFF
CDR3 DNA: TGTGCCAGCCAGACTAGCGGGAACTACAATGAGCAGTTCTTC

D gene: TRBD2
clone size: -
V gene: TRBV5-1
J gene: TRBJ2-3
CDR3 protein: CASSPGRLAGGRDTQYF
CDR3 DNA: TGCGCCAGCAGCCCAGGTCGCCTAGCGGGAGGGCGCGATACGCAGTATTTT

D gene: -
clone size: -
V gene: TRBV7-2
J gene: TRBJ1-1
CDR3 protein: CASSFFPPNTEAFF
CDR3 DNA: TGTGCCAGCAGCTTTTTTCCACCGAACACTGAAGCTTTCTTT

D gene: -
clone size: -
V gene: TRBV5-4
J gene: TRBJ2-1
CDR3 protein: CASSLTTRDEQFF
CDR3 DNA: TGTGCCAGCAGCTTGACGACCCGGGATGAGCAGTTCTTC

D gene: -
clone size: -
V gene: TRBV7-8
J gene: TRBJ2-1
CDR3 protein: CASRPLASTRNEQFF
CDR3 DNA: TGTGCCAGCAGGCCCTTGGCCTCTACTAGGAATGAGCAGTTCTTC

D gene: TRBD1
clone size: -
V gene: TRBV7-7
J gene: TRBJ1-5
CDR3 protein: CASSYGQGAGQPQHF
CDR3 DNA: TGTGCTAGCAGCTATGGACAGGGGGCGGGTCAGCCCCAGCATTTT

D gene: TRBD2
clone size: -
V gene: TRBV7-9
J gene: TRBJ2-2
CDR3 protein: CASRQAGGVGTGELFF
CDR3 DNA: TGTGCCAGCCGCCAAGCGGGAGGGGTGGGAACCGGGGAGCTGTTTTTT

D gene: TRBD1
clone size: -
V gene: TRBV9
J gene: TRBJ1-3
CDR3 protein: CASSVEGARGNTIYF
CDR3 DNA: TGTGCCAGCAGCGTAGAGGGGGCGAGAGGAAACACCATATATTTT

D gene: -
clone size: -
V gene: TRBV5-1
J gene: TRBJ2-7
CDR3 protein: CASSSNQVTYEQYF
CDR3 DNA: TGCGCCAGCAGCTCAAATCAGGTAACCTACGAGCAGTACTTC

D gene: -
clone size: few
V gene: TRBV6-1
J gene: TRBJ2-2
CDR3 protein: CASTGQDRVVGELFF
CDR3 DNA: TGTGCCTCAACAGGCCAGGATCGAGTGGTCGGGGAGCTGTTTTTT

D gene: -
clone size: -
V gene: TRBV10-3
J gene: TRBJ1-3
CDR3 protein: CAISESSDSAGNTIYF
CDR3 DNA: TGTGCCATCAGTGAGTCGAGCGACAGTGCTGGAAACACCATATATTTT

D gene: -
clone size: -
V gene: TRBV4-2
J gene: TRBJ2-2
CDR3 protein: CASSQAFPPGELFF
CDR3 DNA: TGTGCCAGCAGCCAAGCTTTCCCCCCCGGGGAGCTGTTTTTT

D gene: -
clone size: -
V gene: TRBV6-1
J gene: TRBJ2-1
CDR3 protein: CASRSPGGEQFF
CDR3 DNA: TGTGCCAGCAGATCTCCCGGGGGTGAGCAGTTCTTC

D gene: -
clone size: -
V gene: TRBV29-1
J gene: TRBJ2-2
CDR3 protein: CSVEWGAGTGELFF
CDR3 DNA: TGCAGCGTTGAGTGGGGGGCAGGAACCGGGGAGCTGTTTTTT

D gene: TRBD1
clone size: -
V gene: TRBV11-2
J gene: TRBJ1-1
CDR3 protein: CASSFSQGRNTEAFF
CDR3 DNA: TGTGCCAGCAGCTTTTCACAGGGGAGGAACACTGAAGCTTTCTTT

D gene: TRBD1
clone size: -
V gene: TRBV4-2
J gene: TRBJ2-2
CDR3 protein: CASSQDFSRGRNTGELFF
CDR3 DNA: TGTGCCAGCAGCCAAGACTTCTCCAGGGGGAGGAACACCGGGGAGCTGTTTTTT

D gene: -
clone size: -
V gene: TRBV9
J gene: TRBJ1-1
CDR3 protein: CASSGTPYLNTEAFF
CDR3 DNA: TGTGCCAGCAGCGGAACTCCCTACTTGAACACTGAAGCTTTCTTT

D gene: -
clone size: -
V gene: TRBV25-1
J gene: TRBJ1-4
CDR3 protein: CASAEQGPNEKLFF
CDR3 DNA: TGTGCCAGCGCCGAACAGGGCCCTAATGAAAAACTGTTTTTT